The 13 T cell receptor beta chains below come from one sample, sequenced in a study of cytomegalovirus exposure and HLA in healthy donors. Assay: immunoSEQ multiplex PCR; the TCRdb copy retains only in-frame clones and omits some. The repertoire includes about 170,000 clones, roughly 89% of them detected once, and 1.4% sits in the top ten. The sequencing input was PBMCs. Receptor source: a young woman in good health and CMV-seronegative.

The CDR3 DNA sequence: TGTGCCAGCAGCCCCTCGCAGTGGGGCCTGGAGTTCGGCGAGCAGTACTTC. Translating gives CASSPSQWGLEFGEQYF. The V gene is TRBV7-9, the J gene TRBJ2-7; tentatively, D is TRBD1 (5 bases). CDR3 length: 17 amino acids. Germline-derived CDR1 and CDR2 are SEHNR and FQNEAQ (reference sequence). Trimming took off 5 bases at V and 6 bases at J, with 26 bases between the two ends.

This chain links TRBV6-5 with TRBJ1-1, with D possibly being TRBD1 (6 bases). The germline CDR1 and CDR2 sequences are MNHEY and SVGAGI. This CDR3 has 13 amino acids. V was clipped by 6 bases and J by 1 base, with 9 bases between them. CDR3 loop: CASREGGNTEAFF. The CDR3 DNA follows: TGTGCCAGCAGGGAAGGGGGGAACACTGAAGCTTTCTTT.

The gene calls are TRBV5-5 and TRBJ2-5; D might be TRBD2 (5 bases). The germline CDR1 and CDR2 sequences are SGHKS and YYEKEE (reference sequence). V lost 1 base and J 7 bases, leaving 17 bases between the germline ends. This CDR3 comprises 15 residues. The CDR3 DNA reads as TGTGCCAGCAGCTTGAGCGGCTCCCGGGTCGGGACCCAGTACTTC. This sequence encodes CASSLSGSRVGTQYF. The complete variable domain, with remaining parts taken from reference TRBV5-5 and TRBJ2-5, reads DAGVTQSPTHLIKTRGQQVTLRCSPISGHKSVSWYQQVLGQGPQFIFQYYEKEERGRGNFPDRFSARQFPNYSSELNVNALLLGDSALYLCASSLSGSRVGTQYFGPGTRLLVL.

The rearrangement uses TRBV13 and TRBJ2-7; 11 nucleotides agree with TRBD1. The CDR3 covers 18 residues. The germline gives CDR1 PRHDT, CDR2 FYEKMQ (reference sequence). V lost 5 bases and J lost 2; bases outside the gene matches: 14. Written as DNA, the CDR3 is TGTGCCAGCAGCCCGACAACTCTTGGACAGGGGGCCGCCTACGAGCAGTACTTC. It specifies CASSPTTLGQGAAYEQYF.

V is TRBV29-1 and J is TRBJ1-2; D unclear. Germline lookup yields CDR1 SQVTM and CDR2 ANQGSEA. The CDR3 sequence is 13 residues long. The V and J ends lost 5 bases and 7 bases respectively, with 17 bases between them. This chain's CDR3 is CSVLTLASIGYTF. CDR3 nucleotide sequence: TGCAGCGTTTTGACATTGGCCTCTATTGGCTACACCTTC.

This chain links TRBV18 with TRBJ2-7; TRBD1 is a possible D gene (5 bases). Germline CDR1 and CDR2: KGHSH and LQKENI. CDR3 length equals 13 residues. V lost 0 bases to trimming and J lost 9 bases, with 12 bases between them. The CDR3 coding sequence is TGTGCCAGCTCACCACCTTACCAGGGATGGCAGTACTTC. Translation: CASSPPYQGWQYF.

The chain combines TRBV2 with TRBJ2-3; tentative D call: TRBD1 (6 bases). CDR1 is SNHLY and CDR2 is FYNNEI in the germline V gene. This CDR3 is 15 amino acids long. With 1 base removed from V and 1 base from J, the gap between germline ends came to 9 bases. The CDR3 here is CASSEEGHGTDTQYF. The CDR3 DNA is TGTGCCAGCAGTGAAGAGGGACATGGCACAGATACGCAGTATTTT.

This clone was seen just once. The gene calls are TRBV4-3 and TRBJ2-3, with 8 positions matching TRBD2. V gave up 1 base and J gave up 6 bases; unmatched junction bases: 6. The CDR3 extends over 15 amino acids. Germline V gene sequence: CDR1 LGHNA, CDR2 YSLEER. The CDR3 protein is CASSQAGGFGDTQYF. In DNA, the CDR3 is TGCGCCAGCAGCCAAGCGGGGGGGTTTGGGGATACGCAGTATTTT.

This chain connects TRBV5-5 to TRBJ1-1; D is unclear. The CDR3 runs to 14 residues. Germline V gives CDR1 SGHKS, CDR2 YYEKEE (reference sequence). The V gene lost 4 bases and the J gene lost 4 bases, with 14 bases spanning the gap. The CDR3 here is CASSAGGLATEAFF. The DNA for the CDR3 is TGTGCCAGCAGCGCAGGAGGGTTGGCCACTGAAGCTTTCTTT.

V and J are TRBV25-1 and TRBJ1-2; 7 positions agree with TRBD1. The CDR3 contains 14 residues. CDR1 is MGHDK, CDR2 SYGVNS, per germline. The V gene end was trimmed by 2 bases and the J gene end by 4 bases; junction bases not matched to a gene: 4. For the CDR3, the DNA is TGTGCCAGCAGTGAACCCAGGGACAGCTATGGCTACACCTTC. It specifies CASSEPRDSYGYTF.

This sequence joins TRBV13 and TRBJ2-5; 7 bases are shared with TRBD1. The ends lost 5 bases at V and 2 bases at J; junction bases unmatched: 5. Germline V lookup: CDR1 PRHDT, CDR2 FYEKMQ (reference sequence). The CDR3 is made up of 14 amino acids. The CDR3 region has the DNA TGTGCCAGCAGCCAAGGGGACAGACAAGAGACCCAGTACTTC. The encoded protein is CASSQGDRQETQYF.

The V and J genes are TRBV2 and TRBJ1-1; D not resolved. Germline V gene sequence: CDR1 SNHLY, CDR2 FYNNEI. V shed 7 bases and J shed 3 bases, with 15 bases lying between them. The CDR3 has 14 amino acids. For the CDR3, the DNA is TGTGCCAGCACCGAGGGTTGGAGAGACACTGAAGCTTTCTTT. Its protein is CASTEGWRDTEAFF.

The rearrangement uses TRBV9 and TRBJ1-1, with 7 bases lining up with TRBD1. Germline-derived CDR1 and CDR2 are SGDLS and YYNGEE. The junction had 10 bases not matched to a gene; V was cut back by 4 bases and J by 1 base. CDR3 size: 16 residues. CDR3 residues: CASSPGQLFGNTEAFF. The CDR3 DNA sequence: TGTGCCAGCAGCCCGGGACAGTTATTTGGGAACACTGAAGCTTTCTTT.